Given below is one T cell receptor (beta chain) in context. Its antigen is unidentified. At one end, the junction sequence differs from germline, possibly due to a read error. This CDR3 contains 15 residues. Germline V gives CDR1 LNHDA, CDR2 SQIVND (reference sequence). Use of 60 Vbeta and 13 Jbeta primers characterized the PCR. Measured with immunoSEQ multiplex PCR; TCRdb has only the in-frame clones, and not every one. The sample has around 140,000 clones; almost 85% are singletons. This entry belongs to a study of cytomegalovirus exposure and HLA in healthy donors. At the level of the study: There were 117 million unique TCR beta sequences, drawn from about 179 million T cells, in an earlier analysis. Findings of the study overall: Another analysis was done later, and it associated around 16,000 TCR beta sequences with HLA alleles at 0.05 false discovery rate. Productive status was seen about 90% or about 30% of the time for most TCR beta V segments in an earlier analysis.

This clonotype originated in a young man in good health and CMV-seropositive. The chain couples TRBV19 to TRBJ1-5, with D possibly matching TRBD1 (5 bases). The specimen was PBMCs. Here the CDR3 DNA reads TGTGCCAGTAGTATAGGGGGGGGTAGCGATCAGCCCCAGCATTTT. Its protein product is CASSIGGGSDQPQHF.